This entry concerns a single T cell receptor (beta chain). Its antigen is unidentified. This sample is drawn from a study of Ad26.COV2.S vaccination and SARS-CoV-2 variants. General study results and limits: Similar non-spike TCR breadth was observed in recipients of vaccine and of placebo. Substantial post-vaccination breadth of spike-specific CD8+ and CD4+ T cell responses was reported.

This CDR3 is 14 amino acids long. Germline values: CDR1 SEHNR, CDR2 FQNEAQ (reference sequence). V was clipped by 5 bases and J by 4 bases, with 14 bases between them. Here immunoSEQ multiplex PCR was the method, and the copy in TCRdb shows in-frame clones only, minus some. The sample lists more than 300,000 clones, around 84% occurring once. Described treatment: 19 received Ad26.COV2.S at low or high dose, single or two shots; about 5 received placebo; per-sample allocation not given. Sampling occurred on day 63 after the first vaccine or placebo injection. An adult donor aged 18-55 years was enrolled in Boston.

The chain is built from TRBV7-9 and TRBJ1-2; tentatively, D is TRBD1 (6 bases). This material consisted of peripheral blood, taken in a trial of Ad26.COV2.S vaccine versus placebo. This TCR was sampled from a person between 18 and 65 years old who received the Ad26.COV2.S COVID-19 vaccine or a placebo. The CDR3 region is CASSPTGSGYGYTF. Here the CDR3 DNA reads TGTGCCAGCAGCCCCACAGGGTCGGGCTATGGCTACACCTTC.